The rows below give T cell receptor beta chains drawn from one sample of a study of blood T cell repertoires in COVID-19. Here immunoSEQ multiplex PCR was the method, and the copy in TCRdb shows in-frame clones only, minus some. Here the sample spans approximately 170,000 clones, approximately 80% being singletons. The sequenced sample consisted of PBMCs or T cells enriched from blood (not recorded which). The source is a man aged 45-65 years who had recovered from COVID-19. The CDR3 runs from the conserved cysteine through the conserved F or W. A D gene is named only where the DNA matches it firmly. Part of the rows lack a size; the others show once, few, many or a class for expanded clones.

CDR3	DNA	D	size	V	J
CASRSPYSNQPQHF	TGTGCCAGCAGGAGCCCTTATAGCAATCAGCCCCAGCATTTT	.	once	TRBV27	TRBJ1-5
CASSVGGGGSYNEQFF	TGTGCCAGCAGCGTAGGAGGCGGGGGATCCTACAATGAGCAGTTCTTC	TRBD2	.	TRBV9	TRBJ2-1
CASGPVDRGFNSPLHF	TGTGCTAGTGGTCCGGTGGACAGGGGGTTTAATTCACCCCTCCACTTT	TRBD1	.	TRBV12-5	TRBJ1-6
CASSPGGLLYNEQFF	TGTGCCAGCAGTCCCGGGGGACTACTTTACAATGAGCAGTTCTTC	TRBD2	.	TRBV4-2	TRBJ2-1
CATSPAASGGAGEQYF	TGTGCCACCAGTCCCGCCGCTAGCGGGGGGGCAGGCGAGCAGTACTTC	TRBD2	once	TRBV24-1	TRBJ2-7
CASSLGPAGGYNEQFF	TGCGCCAGCAGCTTGGGTCCAGCGGGGGGATACAATGAGCAGTTCTTC	TRBD2	.	TRBV5-1	TRBJ2-1
CASSLVAAWSPNYGYTF	TGTGCCAGCAGCTTAGTAGCCGCATGGTCCCCTAACTATGGCTACACCTTC	.	once	TRBV7-9	TRBJ1-2
CASSRTGNSPLHF	TGTGCCAGCAGCCGGACAGGGAATTCACCCCTCCACTTT	TRBD1	few	TRBV3-1/TRBV3-2	TRBJ1-6
CASSQDIGTPNQPQHF	TGCGCCAGCAGCCAAGATATCGGGACACCTAATCAGCCCCAGCATTTT	.	.	TRBV4-1	TRBJ1-5
CASSRTAEPQHF	TGTGCCAGCAGCAGGACTGCCGAGCCCCAGCATTTT	.	.	TRBV12-3/TRBV12-4	TRBJ1-5
CALERAEQYF	TGTGCCTTAGAGAGAGCCGAGCAGTACTTC	.	.	TRBV3-1/TRBV3-2	TRBJ2-7
CASSLGIGAGEGQPQHF	TGTGCCAGCAGTTTAGGTATTGGTGCAGGCGAGGGTCAGCCCCAGCATTTT	.	few	TRBV27	TRBJ1-5
CASSFEVTSEQYF	TGTGCCAGCAGTTTCGAGGTCACCTCCGAGCAGTACTTC	.	once	TRBV12-3/TRBV12-4	TRBJ2-7
CATSRDRPGKYTGELFF	TGTGCCACCAGCAGAGATCGGCCAGGGAAGTACACCGGGGAGCTGTTTTTT	.	once	TRBV15	TRBJ2-2
CASSLGALQGADGYTF	TGTGCCAGCAGCCTTGGTGCCCTTCAGGGGGCAGATGGCTACACCTTC	TRBD1	.	TRBV5-8	TRBJ1-2
CASSLTSGGTQYF	TGTGCCAGCAGTTTGACTAGCGGGGGAACCCAGTACTTC	TRBD2	.	TRBV28	TRBJ2-5
CASRNDRAADTQYF	TGCGCCAGCAGGAACGACAGGGCGGCAGATACGCAGTATTTT	TRBD1	.	TRBV5-1	TRBJ2-3
CASLSLYSYNSPLHF	TGTGCCAGCCTCTCTCTTTACTCCTATAATTCACCCCTCCACTTT	.	.	TRBV27	TRBJ1-6
CSVERSTGVYGYTF	TGCAGCGTTGAAAGGTCGACAGGGGTCTATGGCTACACCTTC	TRBD1	.	TRBV29-1	TRBJ1-2
CASTQGWNTEAFF	TGTGCCAGCACCCAGGGTTGGAACACTGAAGCTTTCTTT	.	.	TRBV11-2	TRBJ1-1
CASSRGAEQFF	TGTGCCAGCAGCAGGGGCGCTGAGCAGTTCTTC	.	.	TRBV11-2	TRBJ2-1
CASSLAGTGSYEQYF	TGTGCCAGCAGCTTGGCAGGGACTGGGTCCTACGAGCAGTACTTC	.	.	TRBV7-2	TRBJ2-7
CASSPEARDRGPNQPQHF	TGTGCCAGCAGCCCCGAGGCGAGGGACAGGGGGCCCAATCAGCCCCAGCATTTT	TRBD1	.	TRBV7-8	TRBJ1-5